This passage covers 20 T cell receptor beta chains from one sample sequenced in a study of brain T cells in children with intractable seizures. Repertoires were generated with immunoSEQ multiplex PCR, while TCRdb's copy carries only in-frame clones and drops some. The data show tens of thousands of clones, with around nine tenths seen just once and about 24% held by the top ten. This specimen consisted of peripheral blood, obtained at surgery. These receptors originate from a girl aged 2 to 9 with Rasmussen encephalitis and intractable seizures.

This chain's CDR3 is CASSQVGVNTGELFF. Written as DNA, the CDR3 is TGTGCCAGCAGCCAAGTCGGGGTGAACACCGGGGAGCTGTTTTTT. The chain employs TRBV4-2 and TRBJ2-2; weak D call: TRBD2 (5 bases). Per germline, CDR1 LGHNA and CDR2 YNFKEQ. V shed 1 base and J shed 1 base, with 7 bases lying between them. CDR3 length: 15 amino acids.

The V call is TRBV5-1, the J call TRBJ1-1; D gene uncertain. Germline CDR1 is SGHRS and CDR2 is YFSETQ. This CDR3 contains 14 residues. V lost 3 bases and J lost 2, with 11 bases in between. Written as DNA, the CDR3 is TGCGCCAGCAGCTCCCAAAACCCAAACACTGAAGCTTTCTTT. It specifies CASSSQNPNTEAFF.

This clone was observed a single time. The J gene is TRBJ1-1, the V gene TRBV19, with unresolved D. V lost 6 bases to trimming and J lost 4 bases, with 15 bases between them. The CDR3 sequence is 14 residues long. Germline values: CDR1 LNHDA, CDR2 SQIVND (reference sequence). CDR3 nucleotides: TGTGCCAGTAGAGAGCGGCGGGAGTCCACTGAAGCTTTCTTT. Its protein product is CASRERRESTEAFF.

The J gene is TRBJ1-1, the V gene TRBV18, with D possibly matching TRBD1 (6 bases). V was cut by 5 bases and J by 5 bases, with 18 bases left in between. The V gene's germline CDR1 is KGHSH and CDR2 LQKENI. This CDR3 comprises 15 residues. The CDR3 bases are TGTGCCAGCTCAACTCGGCAGGGGCGATTGACTGAAGCTTTCTTT. It translates to CASSTRQGRLTEAFF.

The genes are TRBV13 and TRBJ2-7; the D call may be TRBD1 or TRBD2 (5 bases each). CDR1 is PRHDT and CDR2 is FYEKMQ in the germline V gene (reference sequence). The CDR3 has 15 amino acids. Trimming cost V 2 bases and J 2 bases, with 13 bases left between them. The CDR3 is CASSLFRDRAYEQYF. The CDR3, as DNA: TGTGCCAGCAGCTTATTCCGGGACCGAGCCTACGAGCAGTACTTC.

The DNA of the CDR3 is TGCAGCGTTGAAGGGGACAGGATTGACGGCTACACCTTC. Translation: CSVEGDRIDGYTF. This chain uses TRBV29-1 with TRBJ1-2; 8 nucleotides match TRBD1. Germline lookup yields CDR1 SQVTM and CDR2 ANQGSEA. V lost 1 base, J lost 8 bases, and 6 bases stayed unmatched. This CDR3 region has 13 residues.

The chain has TRBV9 and TRBJ1-1; D is unresolved. The germline CDR1 and CDR2 sequences are SGDLS and YYNGEE. The CDR3 loop spans 14 amino acids. V lost 6 bases and J 6 bases, leaving 18 bases between the germline ends. The chain's CDR3 is CASTSGGILSEAFF. In DNA, the CDR3 is TGTGCCAGCACCTCGGGAGGGATTTTATCTGAAGCTTTCTTT.

J is TRBJ2-5 and V is TRBV27; the D gene could be TRBD1 or TRBD2 (6 bases each). The CDR3 spans 15 residues. Per the germline V gene, CDR1 is MNHEY and CDR2 is SMNVEV (reference sequence). Trimming left V 2 bases short and J 5 bases short, with 15 bases between. CDR3 DNA: TGTGCCAGCAGTTTAGTATGGGGGGCGATGGAGACCCAGTACTTC. Its translation: CASSLVWGAMETQYF.

This chain joins TRBV20-1 and TRBJ2-7, with D uncertain. Trimming took off 5 bases at V and 3 bases at J, with 8 bases between the two ends. The length of the CDR3 is 11 residues. Germline V CDR1 and CDR2: DFQATT, SNEGSKA (reference sequence). The CDR3 protein is CSAFILYEQYF. In DNA, the CDR3 is TGCAGTGCTTTTATACTCTACGAGCAGTACTTC.

V and J are TRBV12-5 and TRBJ1-5; a weak D match, TRBD1 (5 bases). The germline CDR1 and CDR2 sequences are LGHNT and FRNRAP. Trimming shortened V by 0 bases and J by 3 bases, and 18 bases separated the two germline ends. The CDR3 contains 18 residues. CDR3 DNA: TGTGCTAGTGGTTTGGTACTATTACAGGAATTCAACAATCAGCCCCAGCATTTT. As protein: CASGLVLLQEFNNQPQHF.

This chain uses TRBV30 with TRBJ2-5; possible D gene TRBD1, 6 bases. From germline, CDR1 is GTSNPN and CDR2 SVGIG (reference sequence). Between the trimmed V and J ends, which lost 4 bases and 7 bases, there was a span of 13 bases. This CDR3 has 12 amino acids. In DNA, the CDR3 is TGTGCCTGGAACCACAGGGAAGGGACCCAGTACTTC. Residues: CAWNHREGTQYF. The full variable domain, with the rest looked up from reference TRBV30 and TRBJ2-5, is SQTIHQWPATLVQPVGSPLSLECTVEGTSNPNLYWYRQAAGRGLQLLFYSVGIGQISSEVPQNLSASRPQDRQFILSSKKLLLSDSGFYLCAWNHREGTQYFGPGTRLLVL.

This clone was seen only once. The genes are TRBV11-1 and TRBJ2-1; 8 positions agree with TRBD2. This CDR3 is 12 amino acids long. CDR1 and CDR2 from the germline V gene are SGHAT and FQDESV (reference sequence). V trimming: 4 bases; J trimming: 9 bases; junction bases outside the gene matches: 2. The DNA for the CDR3 is TGTGCCAGCAGCTCGGGAGGGGGTGAGCAGTTCTTC. Translating it yields CASSSGGGEQFF.

The DNA of the CDR3 is TGTGCCAGCAGCACAAAAGTCGGTATGGGGAATTCACCCCTCCACTTT. Amino acids: CASSTKVGMGNSPLHF. This sequence joins TRBV9 and TRBJ1-6; D is ambiguous. The ends were cut back, 4 bases at V and 7 bases at J, with 18 bases in the middle. Germline V CDR1 and CDR2: SGDLS, YYNGEE. The CDR3 totals 16 residues. The variable domain in full, with the rest retrieved from reference TRBV9 and TRBJ1-6, is DSGVTQTPKHLITATGQRVTLRCSPRSGDLSVYWYQQSLDQGLQFLIQYYNGEERAKGNILERFSAQQFPDLHSELNLSSLELGDSALYFCASSTKVGMGNSPLHFGNGTRLTVT.

V and J are TRBV3-1 (or the pseudogene TRBV3-2) and TRBJ1-1; possibly TRBD1 for D (5 bases). The CDR3 runs to 14 residues. The V and J ends lost 1 base and 7 bases respectively, with 13 bases between them. Germline V gene data show CDR1 as LGHDT and CDR2 as YNNKEL (reference sequence). For the CDR3, the DNA is TGTGCCAGCAGCCAAGTCCGAACAGGCATTGAAGCTTTCTTT. Protein sequence: CASSQVRTGIEAFF.

This clone is a singleton in its sample. The rearrangement uses TRBV5-4 and TRBJ2-3; 7 bases line up with TRBD2. Germline trimming cut 4 bases from V and 2 bases from J; bases unmatched to any gene: 7. CDR3 size: 15 residues. CDR1 is SGHNT and CDR2 is YYREEE in the germline V gene (reference sequence). The CDR3: CASSPQAGPTDTQYF. As DNA, the CDR3 is TGTGCCAGCAGCCCTCAAGCGGGACCCACAGATACGCAGTATTTT.

The chain joins TRBV9 to TRBJ1-2; 8 bases align to TRBD1. From germline, CDR1 is SGDLS and CDR2 YYNGEE. The CDR3 contains 12 residues. The V gene end was trimmed by 5 bases and the J gene end by 4 bases; junction bases not matched to a gene: 1. CDR3 DNA: TGTGCCAGCAGGGACAGGGCCTATGGCTACACCTTC. Amino acid sequence: CASRDRAYGYTF.

The CDR3 region has the DNA TGCGCCAGCAGCTTGGCGGCAGGGTCACCCGGGGAGCTGTTTTTT. Encoded protein: CASSLAAGSPGELFF. This chain connects TRBV5-1 to TRBJ2-2; a possible D gene is TRBD1 (5 bases). The V gene's germline CDR1 is SGHRS and CDR2 YFSETQ. The CDR3 totals 15 residues. V was trimmed by 0 bases and J by 6 bases, leaving 12 bases between them. Combining the CDR3 with reference TRBV5-1 and TRBJ2-2 gives the whole variable domain KAGVTQTPRYLIKTRGQQVTLSCSPISGHRSVSWYQQTPGQGLQFLFEYFSETQRNKGNFPGRFSGRQFSNSRSEMNVSTLELGDSALYLCASSLAAGSPGELFFGEGSRLTVL.

This chain joins TRBV21-1 and TRBJ1-5; TRBD1 is the table's D call and was not checked against the DNA. TRBV21-1 is labeled a pseudogene. This CDR3 contains 18 residues. In DNA form, the CDR3 reads TGTGCCAGCAGCAAAGGATGGGCCGAACAGGGGAGCAATCAGCCCCAGCATTTT. As protein: CASSKGWAEQGSNQPQHF.

The chain employs TRBV19 and TRBJ2-5; tentative D call: TRBD1 (6 bases). V was shortened by 6 bases and J by 5 bases, with 13 bases between the two germline ends. This CDR3 has 13 residues. Germline V gene sequence: CDR1 LNHDA, CDR2 SQIVND (reference sequence). The CDR3: CASRRQVGETQYF. The CDR3 DNA sequence: TGTGCCAGTAGAAGACAGGTCGGGGAGACCCAGTACTTC.

This sequence joins TRBV15 and TRBJ2-7; D remains unclear. V lost 0 bases and J lost 6, with 6 bases in between. The V gene's germline CDR1 is LNHNV and CDR2 YYDKDF (reference sequence). This CDR3 region has 12 residues. CDR3 in DNA: TGTGCCACCAGCAGAGATCTGGGCGAGCAGTACTTC. This codes for CATSRDLGEQYF.